These 18 T cell receptor beta chains came from one sample sequenced in a study of CD8 T cells in ankylosing spondylitis. The study, taken as a whole, reports: A motif of under ten highly homologous TCR beta variants was seen as apparently characteristic of ankylosing spondylitis blood.

TCRdb re-derived calls from the 5' RACE reads in MiXCR, one entry per CDR3 protein. The top ten hold approximately 15% of the sample, which has 390,000 or so distinct CDR3 sequences, more than 20% seen once. No antigen has been assigned to these receptors. Source material: blood, either unsorted or a sorted T cell fraction (not recorded which). These receptors were obtained from a male donor with ankylosing spondylitis.

CDR3 nucleotide sequence: TGTGCCAGCAGGGTCCTCACCGAGAATCAGCCCCAGCATTTT. This codes for CASRVLTENQPQHF. This chain links TRBV28 with TRBJ1-5; D not certain. Trimming took 6 bases from V and 4 from J, leaving 13 bases between them. The CDR3 is 14 amino acids. Per the germline V gene, CDR1 is MDHEN and CDR2 is SYDVKM.

This chain uses TRBV6-2 or TRBV6-3 with TRBJ1-1; 10 bases are shared with TRBD1. CDR3 size: 16 residues. V was pared by 4 bases and J by 4 bases, with 9 bases of the junction left unmatched. CDR1 and CDR2 from the germline V gene are MNHEY and SVGEGT. The CDR3 DNA sequence: TGTGCCAGCAGTTTAACCTTCGACAGGGGGCTCACTGAAGCTTTCTTT. It codes for CASSLTFDRGLTEAFF.

V is TRBV14 and J is TRBJ2-7; 9 bases are shared with TRBD1. There are 13 residues in the CDR3. Per the germline V gene, CDR1 is SGHDN and CDR2 is FVKESK. Trimming removed 6 bases from V and 4 bases from J; junction bases left unmatched: 4. This CDR3 reads CASRQGATYEQYF. The CDR3 DNA reads TGTGCCAGCAGACAGGGGGCAACGTACGAGCAGTACTTC.

This clonotype was observed a few times. The chain carries TRBV7-9 and TRBJ2-1; D uncertain. CDR3 size: 15 residues. Germline V CDR1 and CDR2: SEHNR, FQNEAQ (reference sequence). V shed 5 bases and J shed 4 bases, with 15 bases lying between them. CDR3 region: CASSRSGLPYNEQFF. The CDR3 DNA is TGTGCCAGCAGCCGATCAGGTCTACCTTACAATGAGCAGTTCTTC.

V gene TRBV25-1 combines with J gene TRBJ2-5; 9 bases fit TRBD2. This CDR3 has 15 amino acids. The germline V gene encodes CDR1 MGHDK and CDR2 SYGVNS. Unmatched junction bases numbered 14, after V lost 8 bases and J lost 7 bases. The CDR3 DNA sequence: TGTGCCAGCGGCGAAACTAGCGGGCGGATAGGGACCCAGTACTTC. It encodes CASGETSGRIGTQYF. The full variable domain, rest sourced from reference TRBV25-1 and TRBJ2-5, is EADIYQTPRYLVIGTGKKITLECSQTMGHDKMYWYQQDPGMELHLIHYSYGVNSTEKGDLSSESTVSRIRTEHFPLTLESARPSHTSQYLCASGETSGRIGTQYFGPGTRLLVL.

The chain links TRBV28 to TRBJ2-2; D call uncertain. CDR1 is MDHEN and CDR2 is SYDVKM in the germline V gene. Trimming removed 5 bases from V and 4 bases from J, with 8 bases in between. The CDR3 contains 13 residues. This chain's CDR3 is CASSEVPTGELFF. DNA for the CDR3: TGTGCCAGCAGTGAGGTTCCCACCGGGGAGCTGTTTTTT.

V usage is TRBV5-5 and J usage is TRBJ2-1, with 11 bases aligning to TRBD2. V shed 3 bases and J 5 bases; nucleotides not matched to a gene: 7. Germline V gene lookup returns CDR1 SGHKS and CDR2 YYEKEE (reference sequence). The CDR3 is 16 amino acids. Written as DNA, the CDR3 is TGTGCCAGCAGCTCAACTAGCGGGAGTAACCACAATGAGCAGTTCTTC. The encoded protein is CASSSTSGSNHNEQFF.

This chain links TRBV14 with TRBJ2-1; D not certain. Trimming removed 0 bases from V and 12 bases from J, with 9 bases in between. CDR1 and CDR2 from the germline V gene are SGHDN and FVKESK. The CDR3 length is 12 residues. The CDR3 reads CASSQDGPGQFF. The CDR3 DNA is TGTGCCAGCAGCCAAGATGGCCCCGGGCAGTTCTTC.

This clonotype was seen a few times. V gene TRBV18 combines with J gene TRBJ1-5, with 8 bases fitting TRBD1. The V segment lost 2 bases and the J segment 4 bases; nucleotides outside the gene matches: 4. This CDR3 region has 15 residues. Germline values: CDR1 KGHSH, CDR2 LQKENI. This chain's CDR3 is CASSPADRENQPQHF. The CDR3 nucleotides are TGTGCCAGCTCACCAGCGGACAGGGAGAATCAGCCCCAGCATTTT.

This chain uses TRBV27 with TRBJ1-1; D is unclear. Germline CDR1 is MNHEY and CDR2 is SMNVEV (reference sequence). Trimming removed 5 bases at V and 0 bases at J, with 10 bases between. The CDR3 runs to 14 residues. The CDR3 bases are TGTGCCAGCAGTCGGGCCCCCTTGAACACTGAAGCTTTCTTT. It translates to CASSRAPLNTEAFF.

Only a few counts were recorded for this clonotype. J is TRBJ2-1 and V is TRBV28; D uncertain. The V end was cut by 1 base, the J end by 9 bases, with 16 bases between. Germline V gives CDR1 MDHEN, CDR2 SYDVKM. The CDR3 is 15 residues long. As DNA, the CDR3 is TGTGCCAGCAGTTTATTAGGGCAAGGTGACGGTGAGCAGTTCTTC. It is translated as CASSLLGQGDGEQFF.

The chain carries TRBV11-3 and TRBJ2-3; weak D call: TRBD1 (6 bases). The CDR3 sequence is 14 residues long. The germline V gene encodes CDR1 SGHNT and CDR2 YENEEA. Trimming removed 2 bases from V and 4 bases from J, with 10 bases in between. The CDR3 protein is CASSLMRGSDTQYF. CDR3 DNA: TGTGCCAGCAGCTTAATGAGGGGGTCAGATACGCAGTATTTT.

This sequence joins TRBV20-1 and TRBJ2-7; 9 bases are shared with TRBD1. This CDR3 has 14 residues. Germline values: CDR1 DFQATT, CDR2 SNEGSKA (reference sequence). The V segment lost 6 bases and the J segment 2 bases; nucleotides outside the gene matches: 8. Here the CDR3 DNA reads TGCAGTGCCCGGAGGGGGGACAGGGCCTACGAGCAGTACTTC. It yields the protein CSARRGDRAYEQYF.

This clonotype was detected a few times. The CDR3 sequence is CSVAGQVFDTEAFF. The CDR3 DNA reads as TGCAGCGTTGCGGGACAGGTTTTTGACACTGAAGCTTTCTTT. The rearrangement uses TRBV29-1 and TRBJ1-1; 8 bases agree with TRBD1. The junction had 7 bases not matched to a gene; V was cut back by 4 bases and J by 3 bases. Germline CDR1 is SQVTM and CDR2 is ANQGSEA. The CDR3 contains 14 residues.

This clonotype was counted only a few times. The V and J genes are TRBV9 and TRBJ2-1; D unclear. In germline, CDR1 is SGDLS, CDR2 YYNGEE. There are 16 residues in the CDR3. The V end lost 4 bases, the J end lost 2 bases, and 16 bases lay between the germline ends. The CDR3 sequence: CASSPRLAVTYNEQFF. The DNA for the CDR3 is TGTGCCAGCAGCCCCCGACTGGCTGTAACCTACAATGAGCAGTTCTTC.

In this sample, this clonotype turned up a few times. The chain is built from TRBV12-3 or TRBV12-4 and TRBJ2-1; D possibly uses TRBD1 or TRBD2 (5 bases each). V lost 7 bases and J 8 bases, leaving 21 bases between the germline ends. CDR3 size: 15 residues. The CDR3 reads CASTSSGTTLDEQFF. The CDR3 bases are TGTGCCAGCACCTCTAGTGGGACCACGTTGGATGAGCAGTTCTTC.

The DNA for the CDR3 is TGCGCCAGCAGCTTGGGGACTAGCGGGAGGACGAACGAGCAGTACTTC. Translation: CASSLGTSGRTNEQYF. This chain joins TRBV5-1 and TRBJ2-7; 14 nucleotides agree with TRBD2. V shed 0 bases, J shed 5 bases, and the junction held 4 bases outside the gene matches. This CDR3 region has 16 residues. The germline CDR1 and CDR2 sequences are SGHRS and YFSETQ.

This CDR3 reads CASRRQLQNTEAFF. For the CDR3, the DNA is TGTGCCAGCAGGAGGCAGCTGCAGAACACTGAAGCTTTCTTT. The rearrangement joins TRBV27 to TRBJ1-1; no clear D. Trimming cost V 6 bases and J 1 base, with 12 bases left between them. The V gene's germline CDR1 is MNHEY and CDR2 SMNVEV (reference sequence). This CDR3 has 14 residues.